The clone carrying this TCR beta chain occurred a few times. The data were taken from a study of molecular identifiers for immune sequencing clone quantification. Previously described methods with listed TCR primers produced the bulk TCR libraries. TCRdb re-called the PCR reads through MiXCR, storing one row per CDR3 protein. The table records hundreds of thousands of distinct CDR3 sequences, roughly 23% of them present only once. This CDR3 comprises 16 residues. V gave up 3 bases and J gave up 1 base, with 15 bases separating them. The sequence came from a human donor in good health. Some libraries in this study had Jurkat cell RNA spiked in. The sequenced material came from naive CD8+ T cells from blood, with Jurkat cell RNA spiked in. Subset here: FACS-sorted CD8+CD4-CCR7+CD45RA+ naive T cells. The chain has TRBV12-3 or TRBV12-4 and TRBJ2-5; TRBD1 is a possible D gene (5 bases). CDR3 coding DNA: TGTGCCAGCAGTTTGGACCTTAGGGGTACCCAAGAGACCCAGTACTTC. The encoded protein is CASSLDLRGTQETQYF.